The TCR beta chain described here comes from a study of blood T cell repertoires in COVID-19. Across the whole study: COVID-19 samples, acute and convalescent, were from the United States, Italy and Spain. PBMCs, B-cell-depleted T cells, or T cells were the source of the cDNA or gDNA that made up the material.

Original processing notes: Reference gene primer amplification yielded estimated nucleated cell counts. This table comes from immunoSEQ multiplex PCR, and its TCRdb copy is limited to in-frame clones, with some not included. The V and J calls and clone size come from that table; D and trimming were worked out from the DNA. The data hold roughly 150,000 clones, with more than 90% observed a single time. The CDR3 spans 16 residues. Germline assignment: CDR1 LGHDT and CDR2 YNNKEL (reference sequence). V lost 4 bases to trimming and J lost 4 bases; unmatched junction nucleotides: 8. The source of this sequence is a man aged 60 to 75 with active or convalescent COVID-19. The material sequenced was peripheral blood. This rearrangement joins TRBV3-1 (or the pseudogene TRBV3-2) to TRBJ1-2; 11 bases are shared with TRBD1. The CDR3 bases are TGTGCCAGCAGCCTTACGGTAGGGACAGGGGGCTATGGCTACACCTTC. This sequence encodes CASSLTVGTGGYGYTF.